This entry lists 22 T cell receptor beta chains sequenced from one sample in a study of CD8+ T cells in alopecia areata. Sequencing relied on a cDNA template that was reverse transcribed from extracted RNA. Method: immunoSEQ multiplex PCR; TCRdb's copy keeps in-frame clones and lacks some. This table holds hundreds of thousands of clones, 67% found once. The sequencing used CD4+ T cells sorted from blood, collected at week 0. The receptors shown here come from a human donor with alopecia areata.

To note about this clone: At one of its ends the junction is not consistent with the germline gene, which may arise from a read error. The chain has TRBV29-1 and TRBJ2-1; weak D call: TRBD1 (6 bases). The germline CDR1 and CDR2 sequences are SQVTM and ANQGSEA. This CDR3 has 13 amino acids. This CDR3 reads CSAERGTYNEQFF. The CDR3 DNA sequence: TGCAGCGCTGAAAGGGGGACCTACAATGAGCAGTTCTTC.

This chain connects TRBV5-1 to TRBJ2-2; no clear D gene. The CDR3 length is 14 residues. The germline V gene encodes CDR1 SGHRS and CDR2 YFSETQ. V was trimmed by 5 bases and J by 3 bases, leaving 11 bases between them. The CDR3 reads CASSGGYDTGELFF. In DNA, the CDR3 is TGCGCCAGCAGTGGTGGCTATGACACCGGGGAGCTGTTTTTT.

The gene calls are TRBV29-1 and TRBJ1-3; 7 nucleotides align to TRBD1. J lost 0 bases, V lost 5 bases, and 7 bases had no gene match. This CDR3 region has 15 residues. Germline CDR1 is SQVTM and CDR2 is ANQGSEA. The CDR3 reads CSVRRQGSSGNTIYF. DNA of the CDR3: TGCAGCGTTCGCCGACAGGGATCCTCTGGAAACACCATATATTTT.

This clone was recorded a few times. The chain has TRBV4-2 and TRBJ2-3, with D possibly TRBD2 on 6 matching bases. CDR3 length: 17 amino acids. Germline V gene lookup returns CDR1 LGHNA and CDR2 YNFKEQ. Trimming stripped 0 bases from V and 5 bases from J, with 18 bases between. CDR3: CASSQDVWRDEGDTQYF. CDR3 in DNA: TGTGCCAGCAGCCAAGATGTGTGGCGGGACGAGGGAGATACGCAGTATTTT.

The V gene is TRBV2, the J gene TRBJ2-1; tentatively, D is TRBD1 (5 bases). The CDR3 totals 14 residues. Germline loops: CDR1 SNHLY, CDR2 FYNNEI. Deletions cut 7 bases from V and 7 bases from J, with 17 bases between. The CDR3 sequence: CASTYRQGPNEQFF. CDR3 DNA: TGTGCCAGCACTTATCGGCAGGGCCCGAATGAGCAGTTCTTC.

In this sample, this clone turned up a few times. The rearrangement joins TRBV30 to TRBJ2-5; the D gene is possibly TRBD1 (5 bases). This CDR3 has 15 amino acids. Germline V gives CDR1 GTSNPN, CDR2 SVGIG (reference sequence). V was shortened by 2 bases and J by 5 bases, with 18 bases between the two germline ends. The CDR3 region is CAWSRGYRGRETQYF. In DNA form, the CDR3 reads TGTGCCTGGAGTAGGGGTTATAGGGGCCGGGAGACCCAGTACTTC.

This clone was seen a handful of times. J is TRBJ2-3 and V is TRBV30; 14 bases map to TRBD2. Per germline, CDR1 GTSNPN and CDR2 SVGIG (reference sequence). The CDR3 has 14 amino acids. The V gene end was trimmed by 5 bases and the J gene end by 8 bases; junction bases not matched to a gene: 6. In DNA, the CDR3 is TGTGCCTGGCGACTAGCGGGGGGGCCCAGTACGCAGTATTTT. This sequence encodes CAWRLAGGPSTQYF.

CDR3 DNA: TGCGCCAGCCTAGACAGGGGCACTGAAGCTTTCTTT. It specifies CASLDRGTEAFF. The gene calls are TRBV4-1 and TRBJ1-1; TRBD1 agrees at 8 bases. Germline lookup yields CDR1 MGHRA and CDR2 YSYEKL. The CDR3 has 12 residues. V trimming: 8 bases; J trimming: 4 bases; junction bases outside the gene matches: 3.

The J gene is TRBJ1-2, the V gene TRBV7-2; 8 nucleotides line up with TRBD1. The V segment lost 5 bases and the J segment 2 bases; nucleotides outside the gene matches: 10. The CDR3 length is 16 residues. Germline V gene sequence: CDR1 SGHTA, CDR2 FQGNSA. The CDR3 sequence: CASSNGQGSSNYGYTF. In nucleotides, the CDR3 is TGTGCCAGCAGCAATGGACAGGGAAGTTCGAACTATGGCTACACCTTC. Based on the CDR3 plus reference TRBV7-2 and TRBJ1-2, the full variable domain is GAGVSQSPSNKVTEKGKDVELRCDPISGHTALYWYRQSLGQGLEFLIYFQGNSAPDKSGLPSDRFSAERTGGSVSTLTIQRTQQEDSAVYLCASSNGQGSSNYGYTFGSGTRLTVV.

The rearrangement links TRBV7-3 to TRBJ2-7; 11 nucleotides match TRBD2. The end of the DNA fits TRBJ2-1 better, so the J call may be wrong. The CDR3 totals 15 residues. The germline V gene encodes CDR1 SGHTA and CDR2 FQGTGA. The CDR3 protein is CASSVRLAGYNEQFF. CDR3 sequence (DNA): TGTGCCAGCAGCGTACGACTAGCGGGGTACAATGAGCAGTTCTTC.

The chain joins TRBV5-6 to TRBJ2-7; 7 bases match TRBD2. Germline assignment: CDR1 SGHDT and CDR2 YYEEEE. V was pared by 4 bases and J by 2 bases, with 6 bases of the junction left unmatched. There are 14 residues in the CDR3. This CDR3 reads CASSQRGMTYEQYF. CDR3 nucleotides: TGTGCCAGCAGCCAGCGGGGAATGACCTACGAGCAGTACTTC.

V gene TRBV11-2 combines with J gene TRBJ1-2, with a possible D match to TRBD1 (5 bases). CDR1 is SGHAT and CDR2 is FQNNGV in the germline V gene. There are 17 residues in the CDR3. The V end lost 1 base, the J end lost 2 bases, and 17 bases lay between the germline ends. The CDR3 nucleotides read TGTGCCAGCAGCTTAGCGGACACAGGTCGTCTAAACTATGGCTACACCTTC. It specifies CASSLADTGRLNYGYTF.

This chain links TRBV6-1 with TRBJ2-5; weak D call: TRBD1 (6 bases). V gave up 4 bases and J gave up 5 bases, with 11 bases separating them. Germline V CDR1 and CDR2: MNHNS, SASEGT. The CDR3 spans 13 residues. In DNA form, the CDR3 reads TGTGCCAGCAGTGGAACAGGGCACGAGACCCAGTACTTC. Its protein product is CASSGTGHETQYF.

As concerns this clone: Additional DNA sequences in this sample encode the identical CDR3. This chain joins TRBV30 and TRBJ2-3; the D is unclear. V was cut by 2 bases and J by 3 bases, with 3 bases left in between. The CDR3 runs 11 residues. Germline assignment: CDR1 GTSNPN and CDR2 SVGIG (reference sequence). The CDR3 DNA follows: TGTGCCTGGAGTCGAACAGATACGCAGTATTTT. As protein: CAWSRTDTQYF.

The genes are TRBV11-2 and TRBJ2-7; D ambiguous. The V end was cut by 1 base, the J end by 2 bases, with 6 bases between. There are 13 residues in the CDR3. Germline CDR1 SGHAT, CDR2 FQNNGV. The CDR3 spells CASSLAGPYEQYF. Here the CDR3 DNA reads TGTGCCAGCAGCTTAGCAGGCCCCTACGAGCAGTACTTC.

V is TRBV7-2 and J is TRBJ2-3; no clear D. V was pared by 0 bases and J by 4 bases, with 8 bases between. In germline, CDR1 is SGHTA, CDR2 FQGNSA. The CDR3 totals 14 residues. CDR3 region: CASSLASRSDTQYF. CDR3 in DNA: TGTGCCAGCAGCTTAGCAAGCCGGTCAGATACGCAGTATTTT. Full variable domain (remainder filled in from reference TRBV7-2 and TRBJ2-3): GAGVSQSPSNKVTEKGKDVELRCDPISGHTALYWYRQSLGQGLEFLIYFQGNSAPDKSGLPSDRFSAERTGGSVSTLTIQRTQQEDSAVYLCASSLASRSDTQYFGPGTRLTVL.

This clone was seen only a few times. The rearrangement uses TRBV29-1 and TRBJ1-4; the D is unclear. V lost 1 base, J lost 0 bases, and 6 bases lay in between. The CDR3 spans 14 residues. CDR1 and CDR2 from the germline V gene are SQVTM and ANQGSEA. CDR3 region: CSVEGASTNEKLFF. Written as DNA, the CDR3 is TGCAGCGTTGAAGGGGCTTCAACTAATGAAAAACTGTTTTTT.

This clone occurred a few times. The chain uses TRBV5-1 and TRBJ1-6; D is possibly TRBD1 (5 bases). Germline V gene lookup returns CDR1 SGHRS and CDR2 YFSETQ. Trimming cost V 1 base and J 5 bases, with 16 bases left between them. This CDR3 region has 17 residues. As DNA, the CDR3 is TGCGCCAGCAGCTTGACGACGCGGGGCCGAGATAATTCACCCCTCCACTTT. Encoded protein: CASSLTTRGRDNSPLHF. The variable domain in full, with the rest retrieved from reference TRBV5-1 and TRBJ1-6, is KAGVTQTPRYLIKTRGQQVTLSCSPISGHRSVSWYQQTPGQGLQFLFEYFSETQRNKGNFPGRFSGRQFSNSRSEMNVSTLELGDSALYLCASSLTTRGRDNSPLHFGNGTRLTVT.

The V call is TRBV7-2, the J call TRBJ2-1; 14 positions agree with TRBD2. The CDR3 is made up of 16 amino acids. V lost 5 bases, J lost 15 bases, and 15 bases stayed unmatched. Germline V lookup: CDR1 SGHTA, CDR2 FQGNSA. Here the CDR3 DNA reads TGTGCCAGCAGCCCTCCACCGGGACTAGCGGGGGCGGGCGGGTTCTTC. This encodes CASSPPPGLAGAGGFF.

The DNA for the CDR3 is TGTGCCTGGAGCTGGTCCTGGGACGGGCAGGACGGCTACACCTTC. Its translation is CAWSWSWDGQDGYTF. The gene calls are TRBV30 and TRBJ1-2; TRBD1 is a possible D gene (5 bases). This CDR3 region has 15 residues. V was clipped by 3 bases and J by 8 bases, with 22 bases between them. The germline gives CDR1 GTSNPN, CDR2 SVGIG (reference sequence).

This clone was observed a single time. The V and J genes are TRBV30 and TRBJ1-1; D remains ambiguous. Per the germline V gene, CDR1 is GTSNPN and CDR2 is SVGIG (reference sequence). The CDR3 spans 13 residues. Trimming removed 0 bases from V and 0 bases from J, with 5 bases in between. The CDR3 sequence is CAWSVQLNTEAFF. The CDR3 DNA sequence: TGTGCCTGGAGTGTGCAGCTGAACACTGAAGCTTTCTTT.

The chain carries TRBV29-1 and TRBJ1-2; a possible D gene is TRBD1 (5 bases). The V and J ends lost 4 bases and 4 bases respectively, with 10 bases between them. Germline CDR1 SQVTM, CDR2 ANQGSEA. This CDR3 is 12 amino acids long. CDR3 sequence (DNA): TGCAGCGTTGTTAGGGGACTCTATGGCTACACCTTC. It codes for CSVVRGLYGYTF.